The next 32 T cell receptor beta chains were all read from a single sample in a study of persistence of HIV-infected CD4 T cells. Their specific antigens are unknown. The libraries were made with immunoSEQ version 4 in survey mode. Profiling relied on immunoSEQ multiplex PCR, and the TCRdb table lists in-frame clones only, not all of them. The top ten clones hold 3.3% of a sample with under 50,000 clones, approximately 90% of them seen once. Cells were stimulated nonspecifically with anti-CD3/anti-CD28 magnetic beads. Sorting selected CD4+ T cells upregulating both CD40 ligand and CD69. Material: CD4+ T cells sorted from PBMCs after approximately 19-hour stimulation, obtained from a patient who received antiretroviral therapy. The source is an adult woman with HIV who was CMV-seropositive.

This chain links TRBV30 with TRBJ1-3; 9 bases line up with TRBD1. Germline V gene lookup returns CDR1 GTSNPN and CDR2 SVGIG (reference sequence). This CDR3 comprises 15 residues. V shed 0 bases and J 3 bases; nucleotides not matched to a gene: 3. The CDR3 coding sequence is TGTGCCTGGAGTGTAAGGGGACAGGGTGGAAACACCATATATTTT. Amino acid sequence: CAWSVRGQGGNTIYF.

A single count supports this clone. CDR3 in DNA: TGTGCCAGTAGTGTTACGACTCTCTACGAGCAGTACTTC. Residues: CASSVTTLYEQYF. The gene calls are TRBV19 and TRBJ2-7; no firm D call. V was clipped by 5 bases and J by 3 bases, with 11 bases between them. The CDR3 has 13 amino acids. Germline V gene data show CDR1 as LNHDA and CDR2 as SQIVND (reference sequence).

The genes are TRBV12-3 or TRBV12-4 and TRBJ1-2; possible D gene TRBD1, 5 bases. The length of the CDR3 is 11 residues. V was shortened by 5 bases and J by 8 bases, with 9 bases between the two germline ends. The CDR3 reads CASSVGGGYTF. The DNA of the CDR3 is TGTGCCAGCAGTGTCGGGGGGGGCTACACCTTC.

The V gene is TRBV18, the J gene TRBJ2-1; D gene unclear. The CDR3 is made up of 13 amino acids. Per the germline V gene, CDR1 is KGHSH and CDR2 is LQKENI. Trimming took 3 bases from V and 10 from J, leaving 13 bases between them. This CDR3 is CASSPLIRAEQFF. As DNA, the CDR3 is TGTGCCAGCTCACCCTTGATAAGAGCGGAGCAGTTCTTC.

V is TRBV5-3 and J is TRBJ1-6; D is unresolved. TRBV5-3 qualifies as an ORF whose function is uncertain. The germline V and J ends were trimmed by 4 bases and 7 bases, with 15 bases remaining between them. This CDR3 has 15 residues. This CDR3 reads CARSGPLVGNSPLHF. In DNA form, the CDR3 reads TGTGCCAGAAGCGGGCCCCTTGTGGGAAATTCACCCCTCCACTTT.

This chain connects TRBV5-1 to TRBJ1-2; 7 bases agree with TRBD1. Germline CDR1 reads SGHRS; CDR2 reads YFSETQ. This CDR3 spans 14 amino acids. J was trimmed by 6 bases and V by 4 bases; bases with no gene match: 9. The chain's CDR3 is CASSGEGQRDGYTF. The CDR3 bases are TGCGCCAGCAGCGGAGAGGGACAGAGAGATGGCTACACCTTC. Variable domain in full (rest from reference TRBV5-1 and TRBJ1-2): KAGVTQTPRYLIKTRGQQVTLSCSPISGHRSVSWYQQTPGQGLQFLFEYFSETQRNKGNFPGRFSGRQFSNSRSEMNVSTLELGDSALYLCASSGEGQRDGYTFGSGTRLTVV.

The rearrangement uses TRBV28 and TRBJ2-5, with D maybe TRBD2 (7 bases). The CDR3 is 15 amino acids. Looked up from germline, CDR1 is MDHEN and CDR2 is SYDVKM. V was cut by 5 bases and J by 5 bases, with 18 bases left in between. CDR3 region: CASSPPGGGEETQYF. CDR3 coding DNA: TGTGCCAGCAGTCCTCCGGGGGGCGGTGAGGAGACCCAGTACTTC.

V usage is TRBV24-1 and J usage is TRBJ1-2; D is unclear. Germline CDR1 and CDR2: KGHDR and SFDVKD. With 5 bases removed from V and 3 bases from J, the gap between germline ends came to 15 bases. The CDR3 length is 15 residues. CDR3 sequence: CATSAPDRPDYGYTF. The CDR3 coding sequence is TGTGCCACCAGTGCCCCGGACCGACCTGACTATGGCTACACCTTC.

The chain links TRBV6-1 to TRBJ1-3, with D tentatively TRBD1 (6 bases). The ends were cut back, 1 base at V and 4 bases at J, with 11 bases in the middle. The CDR3 loop spans 15 amino acids. Germline V gene lookup returns CDR1 MNHNS and CDR2 SASEGT. Here the CDR3 reads CASSEVGGRGNTIYF. The CDR3 region has the DNA TGTGCCAGCAGTGAAGTAGGGGGGCGAGGAAACACCATATATTTT.

The rearrangement links TRBV4-1 to TRBJ2-7; 8 bases agree with TRBD1. Germline trimming cut 0 bases from V and 5 bases from J; bases unmatched to any gene: 9. This CDR3 has 16 residues. The germline gives CDR1 MGHRA, CDR2 YSYEKL. CDR3 DNA: TGCGCCAGCAGCCAAGAATACAGGGGGTATGCGAACGAGCAGTACTTC. It is translated as CASSQEYRGYANEQYF.

This chain links TRBV14 with TRBJ2-3, with D maybe TRBD1 (6 bases). With 4 bases removed from V and 8 bases from J, the gap between germline ends came to 16 bases. The CDR3 length is 14 residues. CDR1 and CDR2 from the germline V gene are SGHDN and FVKESK. The DNA of the CDR3 is TGTGCCAGCAGCCCTACAGGGCCCACGGGTACGCAGTATTTT. It specifies CASSPTGPTGTQYF. Together with reference TRBV14 and TRBJ2-3, the CDR3 gives the full variable domain: EAGVTQFPSHSVIEKGQTVTLRCDPISGHDNLYWYRRVMGKEIKFLLHFVKESKQDESGMPNNRFLAERTGGTYSTLKVQPAELEDSGVYFCASSPTGPTGTQYFGPGTRLTVL.

The J gene is TRBJ1-2, the V gene TRBV28; possibly TRBD1 for D (6 bases). V lost 7 bases to trimming and J lost 4 bases, with 22 bases between them. The CDR3 is made up of 16 amino acids. CDR1 and CDR2 (germline): MDHEN, SYDVKM. The CDR3 reads CASINRPGALTYGYTF. The DNA for the CDR3 is TGTGCCAGCATCAACAGGCCAGGGGCGCTGACCTATGGCTACACCTTC.

The rearrangement joins TRBV5-1 to TRBJ1-5, with TRBD1 matching 7 bases. V shed 0 bases and J 9 bases; nucleotides not matched to a gene: 12. This CDR3 has 16 residues. Germline-derived CDR1 and CDR2 are SGHRS and YFSETQ. CDR3 coding DNA: TGCGCCAGCAGCTTGGGAGCTGGAGGGGGCATTTGGCCCCAGCATTTT. As protein: CASSLGAGGGIWPQHF.

This clone appeared a single time. The chain recombines TRBV7-6 with TRBJ2-3; 8 bases align to TRBD1. Germline V gene lookup returns CDR1 SGHVS and CDR2 FNYEAQ. The CDR3 spans 17 residues. V lost 4 bases, J lost 7 bases, and 16 bases stayed unmatched. This CDR3 is CASSSGAAGGGIYTQYF. The CDR3 coding sequence is TGTGCCAGCAGCTCGGGGGCGGCAGGGGGCGGAATCTATACGCAGTATTTT.

The chain combines TRBV5-1 with TRBJ2-2, with a tentative D call TRBD1 (5 bases). The V end was cut by 0 bases, the J end by 5 bases, with 11 bases between. Germline V gene lookup returns CDR1 SGHRS and CDR2 YFSETQ. CDR3 length: 15 residues. The CDR3, as DNA: TGCGCCAGCAGCTTGGGCCAGCCAGGGACCGGGGAGCTGTTTTTT. This encodes CASSLGQPGTGELFF.

This chain uses TRBV4-1 with TRBJ2-1, with 7 nucleotides matching TRBD2. V was clipped by 1 base and J by 8 bases; unmatched bases: 14. Germline CDR1 reads MGHRA; CDR2 reads YSYEKL. This CDR3 is built from 17 residues. The CDR3 nucleotides read TGCGCCAGCAGCCAAGTTCGGGCGGGAGTGCTTATCTATGAGCAGTTCTTC. Its translation: CASSQVRAGVLIYEQFF.

This chain connects TRBV30 to TRBJ1-2; 8 bases agree with TRBD1. Germline CDR1 is GTSNPN and CDR2 is SVGIG (reference sequence). CDR3 length equals 17 residues. V gave up 1 base and J gave up 6 bases; unmatched junction bases: 16. The CDR3 here is CAWSGLPNRGRADGYTF. The DNA of the CDR3 is TGTGCCTGGAGTGGGCTTCCAAACAGGGGGAGGGCTGATGGCTACACCTTC.

The genes are TRBV5-6 and TRBJ1-2; perhaps TRBD1 as D (5 bases). The CDR3 has 12 amino acids. Trimming pared 0 bases from V and 6 bases from J, leaving 6 bases between. Germline CDR1 and CDR2: SGHDT and YYEEEE. The CDR3 is CASSLAGDGYTF. DNA for the CDR3: TGTGCCAGCAGCTTGGCGGGGGATGGCTACACCTTC.

The table lists this clone with a count of one. The chain recombines TRBV7-8 with TRBJ2-7; D is perhaps TRBD2 (6 bases). Per germline, CDR1 SGHVS and CDR2 FQNEAQ. The length of the CDR3 is 14 residues. Trimming took 6 bases from V and 4 from J, leaving 16 bases between them. CDR3 nucleotide sequence: TGTGCCAGCAGACCGGGCGGGGCGCGGTACGAGCAGTACTTC. Encoded protein: CASRPGGARYEQYF. Full variable domain (outside the CDR3, taken from reference TRBV7-8 and TRBJ2-7): GAGVSQSPRYKVAKRGQDVALRCDPISGHVSLFWYQQALGQGPEFLTYFQNEAQLDKSGLPSDRFFAERPEGSVSTLKIQRTQQEDSAVYLCASRPGGARYEQYFGPGTRLTVT.

V and J are TRBV5-1 and TRBJ2-3; D is perhaps TRBD1 (5 bases). CDR1 and CDR2 (germline): SGHRS, YFSETQ. V was trimmed by 5 bases and J by 1 base, leaving 8 bases between them. The CDR3 has 13 amino acids. The CDR3 DNA follows: TGCGCCAGCAGTGGGGCAGGCACAGATACGCAGTATTTT. Amino acids: CASSGAGTDTQYF.

The V gene is TRBV28, the J gene TRBJ2-5, with D uncertain. The V end was cut by 4 bases, the J end by 5 bases, with 14 bases between. The CDR3 extends over 14 amino acids. Per germline, CDR1 MDHEN and CDR2 SYDVKM. Here the CDR3 reads CASSSPPHQETQYF. The CDR3 DNA sequence: TGTGCCAGCAGTTCCCCCCCACATCAGGAGACCCAGTACTTC.

V and J are TRBV4-1 and TRBJ1-2; TRBD1 matches at 7 bases. Trimming at V came to 0 bases and at J to 1 base, leaving 14 bases not matched to a gene. The germline CDR1 and CDR2 sequences are MGHRA and YSYEKL. This CDR3 region has 19 residues. CDR3 sequence: CASSQEGSGQSRYNYGYTF. For the CDR3, the DNA is TGCGCCAGCAGCCAAGAAGGATCGGGACAGTCCAGATATAACTATGGCTACACCTTC.

The chain combines TRBV2 with TRBJ1-2; D unresolved. The CDR3 extends over 14 amino acids. V lost 5 bases to trimming and J lost 3 bases, with 13 bases between them. Germline V gives CDR1 SNHLY, CDR2 FYNNEI. Written as DNA, the CDR3 is TGTGCCAGCAGTAAGGGCTCCTTGGACTATGGCTACACCTTC. It translates to CASSKGSLDYGYTF. Together with reference TRBV2 and TRBJ1-2, the CDR3 gives the full variable domain: EPEVTQTPSHQVTQMGQEVILRCVPISNHLYFYWYRQILGQKVEFLVSFYNNEISEKSEIFDDQFSVERPDGSNFTLKIRSTKLEDSAMYFCASSKGSLDYGYTFGSGTRLTVV.

This chain links TRBV12-3 or TRBV12-4 with TRBJ2-7; D remains unclear. CDR3 size: 11 residues. Trimming removed 0 bases from V and 7 bases from J, with 4 bases in between. Here the CDR3 DNA reads TGTGCCAGCAGTTTAGCGCGGGAGCAGTACTTC. This gives the protein CASSLAREQYF.

The J gene is TRBJ1-1, the V gene TRBV7-3; D may be TRBD1 (6 bases). Trimming took off 5 bases at V and 4 bases at J, with 14 bases between the two ends. The germline gives CDR1 SGHTA, CDR2 FQGTGA. The CDR3 runs 14 residues. The CDR3 bases are TGTGCCAGCAGCCCTCACAGGGAAGGCACTGAAGCTTTCTTT. It is translated as CASSPHREGTEAFF. Using reference TRBV7-3 and TRBJ1-1 for the parts outside the CDR3, the full variable domain is GAGVSQTPSNKVTEKGKYVELRCDPISGHTALYWYRQSLGQGPEFLIYFQGTGAADDSGLPNDRFFAVRPEGSVSTLKIQRTERGDSAVYLCASSPHREGTEAFFGQGTRLTVV.

This sequence joins TRBV3-1 (or the pseudogene TRBV3-2) and TRBJ2-7, with D perhaps TRBD2 (6 bases). This CDR3 comprises 16 residues. CDR1 is LGHDT and CDR2 is YNNKEL in the germline V gene (reference sequence). V was shortened by 4 bases and J by 0 bases, with 16 bases between the two germline ends. CDR3 residues: CASSLFRDSLSYEQYF. CDR3 in DNA: TGTGCCAGCAGCCTTTTCCGGGACTCCCTCTCCTACGAGCAGTACTTC.

The rearrangement links TRBV5-1 to TRBJ2-4, with a weak D call TRBD1 (6 bases). CDR1 and CDR2 from the germline V gene are SGHRS and YFSETQ. The V and J ends lost 5 bases and 3 bases respectively, with 9 bases between them. The length of the CDR3 is 13 residues. CDR3 sequence reads: CASREGDKNIQYF. For the CDR3, the DNA is TGCGCCAGCAGAGAGGGGGACAAAAACATTCAGTACTTC. Filled out from reference TRBV5-1 and TRBJ2-4, the complete variable domain reads KAGVTQTPRYLIKTRGQQVTLSCSPISGHRSVSWYQQTPGQGLQFLFEYFSETQRNKGNFPGRFSGRQFSNSRSEMNVSTLELGDSALYLCASREGDKNIQYFGAGTRLSVL.

The chain uses TRBV7-8 and TRBJ2-1, with 7 bases identical to TRBD1. Trimming at V came to 0 bases and at J to 4 bases, leaving 3 bases not matched to a gene. This CDR3 is built from 15 residues. In germline, CDR1 is SGHVS, CDR2 FQNEAQ. CDR3 in amino acids: CASSLAGTEYNEQFF. In DNA form, the CDR3 reads TGTGCCAGCAGCTTAGCCGGGACAGAGTACAATGAGCAGTTCTTC.

The V gene is TRBV7-6, the J gene TRBJ2-2, with D unclear. Germline values: CDR1 SGHVS, CDR2 FNYEAQ. Trimming pared 3 bases from V and 4 bases from J, leaving 3 bases between. This CDR3 is built from 12 residues. The CDR3 sequence: CASSFFTGELFF. CDR3 sequence (DNA): TGTGCCAGCAGCTTTTTCACCGGGGAGCTGTTTTTT.

The chain couples TRBV6-5 to TRBJ2-7; 9 positions match TRBD2. The CDR3 contains 16 residues. The trim removed 3 bases at V and 5 bases at J, leaving 11 bases unmatched. Germline CDR1 and CDR2: MNHEY and SVGAGI. The CDR3 loop is CASSYFRLAERNEQYF. The CDR3 DNA is TGTGCCAGCAGTTATTTTCGACTAGCGGAGAGAAACGAGCAGTACTTC.

This rearrangement joins TRBV28 to TRBJ1-5; unclear D gene. Trimming left V 5 bases short and J 3 bases short, with 14 bases between. Germline V gene data show CDR1 as MDHEN and CDR2 as SYDVKM. The CDR3 contains 15 residues. The CDR3: CASSATEVPNQPQHF. The DNA of the CDR3 is TGTGCCAGCAGTGCCACTGAGGTTCCCAATCAGCCCCAGCATTTT.

This clone was picked up one time. This sequence joins TRBV28 and TRBJ2-7, with 11 bases lining up with TRBD1. Trimming at V came to 6 bases and at J to 6 bases, leaving 4 bases not matched to a gene. This CDR3 is built from 13 residues. CDR1 and CDR2 from the germline V gene are MDHEN and SYDVKM. Here the CDR3 DNA reads TGTGCCAGCAGACACGGGACAGGGGGCGAGCAGTACTTC. Its protein is CASRHGTGGEQYF.